A single sample gave rise to the 13 T cell receptor beta chains below, sequenced in a study of regulatory T cells in long-lasting Graves disease. Specified time point: persistent/refractory GD, antithyroid drugs over 5 years with positive TRAb. There was RNA extracted from PBMCs, and the TCR library was made from it. Arm-PCR of CDR3 regions with iRepertoire HTBI primers generated TCR beta libraries. TCRdb independently ran MiXCR on the multiplex PCR reads; one entry per CDR3 protein. This sample yields 500,000 to 700,000 distinct CDR3 sequences, of which approximately 31% are seen a single time; roughly 41% belongs to the top ten. This specimen was peripheral blood mononuclear cells (PBMCs), taken when the disease was refractory, from a patient treated with antithyroid drugs. The receptors shown here come from a female donor with Graves disease.

This sequence joins TRBV5-1 and TRBJ2-7; maybe TRBD2 (5 bases). The CDR3 consists of 13 residues. Per germline, CDR1 SGHRS and CDR2 YFSETQ. V was pared by 4 bases and J by 6 bases, with 14 bases between. The DNA for the CDR3 is TGCGCCAGCAGCGGTAGCGTTGCAGCCGAGCAGTACTTC. Its protein product is CASSGSVAAEQYF.

The chain combines TRBV6-1 with TRBJ2-2; no clear D gene. V shed 5 bases and J shed 0 bases, with 10 bases lying between them. The germline V gene has CDR1 MNHNS and CDR2 SASEGT. This CDR3 spans 15 amino acids. CDR3: CASSTKAANTGELFF. Written as DNA, the CDR3 is TGTGCCAGCAGTACCAAGGCAGCGAACACCGGGGAGCTGTTTTTT.

The table lists this clonotype with many counts. V and J are TRBV12-3 or TRBV12-4 and TRBJ1-4; TRBD1 agrees at 8 bases. The V and J ends lost 5 bases and 7 bases, in that order; junction bases with no gene match: 6. This CDR3 comprises 14 residues. The chain's CDR3 is CASSEQGGTEKLFF. CDR3 DNA: TGTGCCAGCAGTGAACAGGGGGGTACTGAAAAACTGTTTTTT.

This clonotype came up a few times. The rearrangement joins TRBV6-1 to TRBJ1-2; no definite D call. The CDR3 is 14 residues long. Deletions cut 5 bases from V and 4 bases from J, with 14 bases between. Germline V gene sequence: CDR1 MNHNS, CDR2 SASEGT. The CDR3 bases are TGTGCCAGCAGTACCTACTTCGAGGGCTATGGCTACACCTTC. This gives the protein CASSTYFEGYGYTF.

This clonotype has ten or more counts. The gene calls are TRBV12-3 or TRBV12-4 and TRBJ1-1; TRBD1 matches 10 bases. V shed 6 bases and J 10 bases; nucleotides not matched to a gene: 5. There are 12 residues in the CDR3. DNA for the CDR3: TGTGCCAGCAGCCGGGGACAGGGGAGAGCTTTCTTT. Translation gives CASSRGQGRAFF.

This chain links TRBV7-2 with TRBJ2-7; 7 bases line up with TRBD2. This CDR3 region has 17 residues. V dropped 4 bases and J dropped 5; count of bases not matched to a gene: 17. Germline V gene sequence: CDR1 SGHTA, CDR2 FQGNSA. The CDR3 bases are TGTGCCAGCAGCTACAGTATGGGGGGAGGGCCTTCCCACGAGCAGTACTTC. It codes for CASSYSMGGGPSHEQYF.

The chain links TRBV10-3 to TRBJ1-6; D may be TRBD1 (5 bases). This CDR3 comprises 18 residues. CDR1 and CDR2 from the germline V gene are ENHRY and SYGVKD. V was trimmed by 11 bases and J by 7 bases, leaving 30 bases between them. The CDR3 DNA is TGTGCCCCCTGGGGCCCGGGCAGGGAGAATCCGTTCAATTCACCCCTCCACTTT. Translation: CAPWGPGRENPFNSPLHF.

This clonotype has a count of ten or more. The chain couples TRBV25-1 to TRBJ1-1, with D perhaps matching TRBD1 (5 bases). V shed 8 bases and J shed 1 base, with 17 bases lying between them. CDR3 length equals 15 residues. The germline V gene has CDR1 MGHDK and CDR2 SYGVNS. DNA of the CDR3: TGTGCCAGCGGCCGGGACCTATCTTCGAACACTGAAGCTTTCTTT. Translated: CASGRDLSSNTEAFF.

The chain employs TRBV7-3 and TRBJ2-1, with 14 bases lining up with TRBD2. Trimming removed 0 bases from V and 6 bases from J; junction bases left unmatched: 10. The CDR3 spans 19 residues. CDR1 is SGHTA, CDR2 FQGTGA, per germline. This CDR3 is CASSLTPTSGRASPNEQFF. The CDR3 coding sequence is TGTGCCAGCAGCTTAACTCCGACTAGCGGGAGGGCCTCGCCCAATGAGCAGTTCTTC.

This chain connects TRBV12-3 or TRBV12-4 to TRBJ2-7; D unresolved. Trimming left V 5 bases short and J 4 bases short, with 9 bases between. The CDR3 sequence is 12 residues long. The CDR3 sequence: CASSHDKYEQYF. The CDR3 nucleotides read TGTGCCAGCAGTCACGACAAATACGAGCAGTACTTC.

This rearrangement joins TRBV28 to TRBJ2-2, with D possibly matching TRBD1 (6 bases). Trimming removed 5 bases from V and 6 bases from J, with 13 bases in between. The CDR3 sequence is 14 residues long. Germline CDR1 reads MDHEN; CDR2 reads SYDVKM. Here the CDR3 DNA reads TGTGCCAGCAGTCCCCAGGGGAGCGCCGGGGAGCTGTTTTTT. Protein: CASSPQGSAGELFF.

This clonotype was observed a handful of times. The V call is TRBV20-1, the J call TRBJ2-7; TRBD2 is a possible D gene (7 bases). This CDR3 region has 14 residues. V lost 3 bases to trimming and J lost 2 bases, with 14 bases between them. The V gene's germline CDR1 is DFQATT and CDR2 SNEGSKA (reference sequence). The CDR3 DNA reads as TGCAGTGCTAGTCGGGGGGCAGTAACCTACGAGCAGTACTTC. This translates into CSASRGAVTYEQYF.

V gene TRBV19 combines with J gene TRBJ1-1; D is uncertain. Germline-derived CDR1 and CDR2 are LNHDA and SQIVND (reference sequence). Trimming pared 6 bases from V and 4 bases from J, leaving 18 bases between. The CDR3 runs 15 residues. CDR3 residues: CASSTSGRAFTEAFF. The CDR3 DNA follows: TGTGCCAGTAGCACCTCAGGACGGGCTTTCACTGAAGCTTTCTTT.